This entry describes one T cell receptor (beta chain). Its specificity is not known. These data originate in a study of T cell responses to AZD1222 COVID-19 vaccine. Study-wide background: Second doses that came at about 4 or about 12 weeks were put together. Study-wide results and limits: White British donors predominated, females outnumbered males, and clonal diversity was possibly underestimated. As reported, nearly half of all spike-specific TCRs target variant regions that are unmutated.

Clones were sequenced by immunoSEQ multiplex PCR, and TCRdb holds only the in-frame ones, with some missing. The sample contains some 110,000 clones, about 90% of which appear only once. This specimen consisted of peripheral blood, obtained on day 0 of AZD1222 vaccination. This TCR came from an adult in good health.

Written as DNA, the CDR3 is TGTGCCAGCAGTGAACTAGCGGGAGCATACAATGAGCAGTTCTTC. Amino acid sequence: CASSELAGAYNEQFF. The chain links TRBV6-4 to TRBJ2-1; 11 nucleotides match TRBD2. The CDR3 totals 15 residues. CDR1 is MRHNA, CDR2 SNTAGT, per germline. V trimming: 3 bases; J trimming: 4 bases; junction bases outside the gene matches: 2.